A single sample gave rise to the 2 T cell receptor beta chains below, sequenced in a study of cytomegalovirus exposure and HLA in healthy donors. The PCR employed 60 Vbeta primers together with 13 Jbeta primers. TCRdb keeps only in-frame clones here, not all; method: immunoSEQ multiplex PCR. The sample has 150,000 to 200,000 clones, approximately 80% seen once. Material: PBMCs. The source is a man in his forties in good health and CMV-seropositive.

The rearrangement links TRBV6-5 to TRBJ2-2; a possible D gene is TRBD1 (7 bases). CDR3 length equals 16 residues. The V gene lost 0 bases and the J gene lost 4 bases, with 12 bases spanning the gap. Looked up from germline, CDR1 is MNHEY and CDR2 is SVGAGI. The CDR3 is CASSYSPQGGTGELFF. For the CDR3, the DNA is TGTGCCAGCAGTTACTCCCCGCAGGGGGGCACCGGGGAGCTGTTTTTT.

The genes are TRBV7-3 and TRBJ2-1; D gene ambiguous. The CDR3 covers 15 residues. V was shortened by 5 bases and J by 2 bases, with 13 bases between the two germline ends. The germline V gene has CDR1 SGHTA and CDR2 FQGTGA. The CDR3 sequence: CASSPRAIPYNEQFF. In DNA form, the CDR3 reads TGTGCCAGCAGCCCAAGAGCGATCCCCTACAATGAGCAGTTCTTC.